Listed below are T cell receptor beta chains from one sample, sequenced in a study of breast tumors, draining lymph nodes, adjacent tissues. TCRdb redid the calling of the multiplex PCR reads with MiXCR, one entry per CDR3 protein. Of tens of thousands of distinct CDR3 sequences listed, approximately 54% are singletons. Material: breast tumor tissue. The receptors originated from a female donor with breast cancer. Some clones in this sample may be carry-over from other donors' samples. Each CDR3 is given with its conserved first and last residue. The order of the fields is J gene, V gene, D gene, clone size, CDR3 protein, CDR3 DNA. The D gene is left open where the match is weak. The size field is filled for only some rows; it gives once, few, many or a size class.

j_call: TRBJ1-6
v_call: TRBV5-6
d_call: .
clone_size: .
cdr3_aa: CASSLMGTEGPNSPLHF
cdr3_nt: TGTGCCAGCAGCTTGATGGGGACGGAGGGACCTAATTCACCCCTCCACTTT

j_call: TRBJ1-5
v_call: TRBV24-1
d_call: .
clone_size: .
cdr3_aa: CATRGGGGGEDTQHF
cdr3_nt: TGTGCCACCCGGGGGGGCGGGGGGGGGGAAGATACGCAGCATTTT

j_call: TRBJ2-1
v_call: TRBV29-1
d_call: .
clone_size: .
cdr3_aa: CSVWGVGGEEEQFF
cdr3_nt: TGCAGCGTATGGGGTGTTGGGGGCGAGGAGGAGCAGTTCTTC

j_call: TRBJ2-2
v_call: TRBV7-9
d_call: .
clone_size: .
cdr3_aa: CASSPRGGANTGELFF
cdr3_nt: TGTGCCAGCAGCCCTAGGGGGGGGGCGAACACCGGGGAGCTGTTTTTT

j_call: TRBJ1-2
v_call: TRBV7-8
d_call: .
clone_size: many
cdr3_aa: CASSLADRQTAAGYTF
cdr3_nt: TGTGCCAGCAGCTTAGCAGATCGACAGACGGCCGCTGGCTACACCTTC

j_call: TRBJ1-2
v_call: TRBV20-1
d_call: .
clone_size: medium-sized
cdr3_aa: CSRLSSNYGYTF
cdr3_nt: TGCAGCAGACTGTCGTCTAACTATGGCTACACCTTC

j_call: TRBJ2-7
v_call: TRBV7-2
d_call: TRBD2
clone_size: many
cdr3_aa: CASSLRLAGGAAGYEQYF
cdr3_nt: TGTGCCAGCAGCCTCAGACTAGCGGGAGGGGCCGCGGGCTACGAGCAGTACTTC

j_call: TRBJ1-4
v_call: TRBV6-6
d_call: .
clone_size: .
cdr3_aa: CASSYIATNEKLFF
cdr3_nt: TGTGCCAGCAGTTATATTGCAACTAATGAAAAACTGTTTTTT

j_call: TRBJ2-3
v_call: TRBV11-2
d_call: .
clone_size: .
cdr3_aa: CASSLGTTSTFGGTDTQYF
cdr3_nt: TGTGCCAGCAGCTTAGGAACCACTTCGACGTTCGGTGGCACAGATACGCAGTATTTT

j_call: TRBJ1-5
v_call: TRBV2
d_call: .
clone_size: many
cdr3_aa: CATGMLGVTQPQHF
cdr3_nt: TGTGCCACTGGGATGTTGGGGGTTACTCAGCCCCAGCATTTT

j_call: TRBJ1-2
v_call: TRBV20-1
d_call: .
clone_size: many
cdr3_aa: CSAPLVRGYGYTF
cdr3_nt: TGCAGTGCTCCCCTAGTGAGGGGGTATGGCTACACCTTC

j_call: TRBJ1-4
v_call: TRBV15
d_call: .
clone_size: .
cdr3_aa: CATGRDGEGSNEKLFF
cdr3_nt: TGTGCCACCGGCAGAGATGGTGAAGGGAGTAATGAAAAACTGTTTTTT

j_call: TRBJ2-7
v_call: TRBV20-1
d_call: .
clone_size: .
cdr3_aa: CSARAGSSYEQYF
cdr3_nt: TGCAGTGCCAGGGCAGGATCCTCCTACGAGCAGTACTTC

j_call: TRBJ2-3
v_call: TRBV4-3
d_call: TRBD2
clone_size: .
cdr3_aa: CASSPTSGGAEDTQYF
cdr3_nt: TGCGCCAGCAGCCCCACTAGCGGGGGGGCAGAAGATACGCAGTATTTT

j_call: TRBJ2-1
v_call: TRBV7-9
d_call: .
clone_size: .
cdr3_aa: CASTRWNEQFF
cdr3_nt: TGTGCCAGCACTCGGTGGAATGAGCAGTTCTTC

j_call: TRBJ1-6
v_call: TRBV5-8
d_call: .
clone_size: .
cdr3_aa: CASSLVWNSPLHF
cdr3_nt: TGCGCCAGCAGCTTGGTGTGGAATTCACCCCTCCACTTT

j_call: TRBJ2-7
v_call: TRBV12-3/TRBV12-4
d_call: TRBD2
clone_size: .
cdr3_aa: CASSLRASGTSYEQYF
cdr3_nt: TGTGCCAGCAGTTTAAGGGCTAGCGGGACCTCCTACGAGCAGTACTTC